The rows below give T cell receptor beta chains drawn from one sample of a study of blood T cell repertoires in COVID-19. Some clones are missing from TCRdb's copy, which holds only in-frame ones; the method was immunoSEQ multiplex PCR. The repertoire consists of roughly 100,000 clones, with around nine tenths occurring once and the leading ten covering around 3%. Sequences were obtained from peripheral blood. These receptors were collected from a man aged 50 or older with active or convalescent COVID-19. The CDR3 runs from the conserved cysteine through the conserved F or W. Clone size is not always given. Where it is, it says once, few, many or a class for expanded clones.

v_call	j_call	clone_size	cdr3_aa
TRBV30	TRBJ1-4	.	CAYAPGGIEKLFF
TRBV6-1	TRBJ1-3	.	CASSEVAAGNTIYF
TRBV28	TRBJ2-2	.	CASSMGQNTGELFF
TRBV5-1	TRBJ2-1	.	CASSLAGRYNEQFF
TRBV18	TRBJ1-2	.	CASSPRLANYGYTF
TRBV12-3/TRBV12-4	TRBJ1-2	.	CASSPRGYGYTF
TRBV6-6	TRBJ1-5	.	CASSFQEGNQPQHF
TRBV11-2	TRBJ1-1	.	CASSLAGGGTEAFF
TRBV4-1	TRBJ1-1	.	CASSQDIERVNTEAFF
TRBV24-1	TRBJ2-1	.	CATSRGGFDEQFF
TRBV5-1	TRBJ1-2	.	CASSFDSSYGYTF
TRBV11-1	TRBJ2-1	few	CASSALLAGGYNEQFF
TRBV18	TRBJ1-5	.	CASSEGGLQPQHF
TRBV24-1	TRBJ2-7	.	CATSDSDIYEQYF
TRBV12-3/TRBV12-4	TRBJ1-5	.	CASSGDRNQPQHF
TRBV27	TRBJ2-1	.	CASSSHRGAYNEQFF
TRBV7-9	TRBJ1-3	.	CASSMDRGSSGNTIYF
TRBV6-5	TRBJ2-5	.	CASSPTRQETQYF
TRBV6-6	TRBJ2-3	.	CASRDTGGRGDTQYF
TRBV5-4	TRBJ2-1	.	CASSMGQTFVHEQFF
TRBV15	TRBJ2-1	.	CATSRDQQVYNEQFF
TRBV7-9	TRBJ1-1	.	CASSLGAGWTEAFF
TRBV4-2	TRBJ2-3	.	CASSQDPGTGGVDTQYF
TRBV7-2	TRBJ2-1	.	CASRPVGLNEQFF
TRBV3-1/TRBV3-2	TRBJ2-4	.	CASSRGGQGAVAKNIQYF
TRBV3-1/TRBV3-2	TRBJ2-2	.	CASSQETGGWTGELFF
TRBV10-3	TRBJ2-4	.	CAISEPQNIQYF
TRBV6-6	TRBJ1-5	.	CASSYGGEGQPQHF
TRBV24-1	TRBJ2-1	.	CATSSGQGLNEQFF
TRBV2	TRBJ2-1	.	CASSEGRVHEQFF
TRBV18	TRBJ2-6	.	CASSPPEGSSGANVLTF
TRBV6-5	TRBJ1-2	.	CASRSGTGYGYTF
TRBV5-4	TRBJ2-3	.	CASSFEQGISTDTQYF
TRBV9	TRBJ2-4	.	CASSVAEGVGKNIQYF
TRBV6-1	TRBJ1-5	.	CASSESLGGNNQPQHF
TRBV2	TRBJ2-5	.	CASSDGLAGGETQYF
TRBV14	TRBJ1-1	.	CASSQNRGRKNTEAFF
TRBV5-1	TRBJ2-5	.	CASSLVPEASQETQYF
TRBV29-1	TRBJ2-5	.	CSVTGQSQETQYF
TRBV6-5	TRBJ2-1	.	CASSYPGYNEQFF
TRBV28	TRBJ1-5	.	CASSLLSGTMSNQPQHF
TRBV19	TRBJ1-1	.	CASSMKSRPNTEAFF
TRBV28	TRBJ1-3	.	CASSSGDNSGNTIYF
TRBV10-1	TRBJ2-5	.	CASSDPGTEETQYF
TRBV25-1	TRBJ1-3	.	CASIGRGGNTIYF
TRBV6-2/TRBV6-3	TRBJ1-4	.	CASSYGEQWNEKLFF
TRBV7-2	TRBJ2-6	.	CASSLGPSGANVLTF
TRBV5-6	TRBJ1-2	.	CASRKRSPNYGYTF
TRBV15	TRBJ2-4	.	CATSVEEGLAGVLLAKNIQYF
TRBV24-1	TRBJ2-7	.	CATSDTTEGVYEQYF